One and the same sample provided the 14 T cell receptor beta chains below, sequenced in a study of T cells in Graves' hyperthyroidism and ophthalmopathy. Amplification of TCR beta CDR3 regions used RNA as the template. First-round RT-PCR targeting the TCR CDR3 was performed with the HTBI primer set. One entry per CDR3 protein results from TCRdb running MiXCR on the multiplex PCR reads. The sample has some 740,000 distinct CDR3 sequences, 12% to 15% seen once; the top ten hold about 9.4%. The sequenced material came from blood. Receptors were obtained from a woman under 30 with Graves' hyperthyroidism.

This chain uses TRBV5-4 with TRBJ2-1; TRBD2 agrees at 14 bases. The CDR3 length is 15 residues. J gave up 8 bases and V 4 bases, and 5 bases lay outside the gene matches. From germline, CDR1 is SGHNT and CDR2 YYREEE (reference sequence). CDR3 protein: CASSPVGLAGDEQFF. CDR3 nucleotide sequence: TGTGCCAGCAGCCCTGTGGGACTAGCGGGAGATGAGCAGTTCTTC.

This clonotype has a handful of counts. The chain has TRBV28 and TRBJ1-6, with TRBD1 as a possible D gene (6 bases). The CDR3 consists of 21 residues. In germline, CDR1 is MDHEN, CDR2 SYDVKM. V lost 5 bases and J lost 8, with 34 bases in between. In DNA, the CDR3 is TGTGCCAGCAGTCCGACGAGTAAAGTTGCGCCGGACAGACTCCTTGATTCACCCCTCCACTTT. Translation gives CASSPTSKVAPDRLLDSPLHF.

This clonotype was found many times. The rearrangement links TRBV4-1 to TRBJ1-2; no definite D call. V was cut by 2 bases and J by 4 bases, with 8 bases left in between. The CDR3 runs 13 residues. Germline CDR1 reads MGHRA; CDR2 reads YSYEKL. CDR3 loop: CASSQPDRYGYTF. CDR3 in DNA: TGCGCCAGCAGCCAACCGGACCGCTATGGCTACACCTTC.

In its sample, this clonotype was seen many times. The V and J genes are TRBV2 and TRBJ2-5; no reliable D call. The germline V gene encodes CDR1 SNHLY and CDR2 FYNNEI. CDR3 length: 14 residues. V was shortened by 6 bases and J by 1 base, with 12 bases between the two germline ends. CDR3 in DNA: TGTGCCAGCAGATACGACCGGCTCCAAGAGACCCAGTACTTC. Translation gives CASRYDRLQETQYF. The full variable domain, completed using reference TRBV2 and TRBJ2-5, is EPEVTQTPSHQVTQMGQEVILRCVPISNHLYFYWYRQILGQKVEFLVSFYNNEISEKSEIFDDQFSVERPDGSNFTLKIRSTKLEDSAMYFCASRYDRLQETQYFGPGTRLLVL.

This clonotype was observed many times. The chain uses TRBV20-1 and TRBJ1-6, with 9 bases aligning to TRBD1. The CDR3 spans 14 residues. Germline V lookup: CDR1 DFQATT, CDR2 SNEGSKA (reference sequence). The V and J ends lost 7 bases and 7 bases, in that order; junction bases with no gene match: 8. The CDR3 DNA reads TGCAGTGTTAGGGGGACAGGGAGGAATTCACCCCTCCACTTT. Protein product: CSVRGTGRNSPLHF.

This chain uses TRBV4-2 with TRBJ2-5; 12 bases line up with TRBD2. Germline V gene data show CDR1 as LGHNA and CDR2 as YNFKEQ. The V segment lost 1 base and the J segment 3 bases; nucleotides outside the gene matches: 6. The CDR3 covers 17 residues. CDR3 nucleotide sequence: TGTGCCAGCAGCCAAGGCAGCTGGACTAGCGGGGAAGAGACCCAGTACTTC. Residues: CASSQGSWTSGEETQYF.

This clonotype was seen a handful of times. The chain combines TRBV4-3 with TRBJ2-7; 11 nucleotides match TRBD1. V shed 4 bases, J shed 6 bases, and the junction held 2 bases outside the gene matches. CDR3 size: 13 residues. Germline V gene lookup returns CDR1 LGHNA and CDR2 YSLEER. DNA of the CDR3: TGCGCCAGCAGCCCGGGACAGGGGGTCGAGCAGTACTTC. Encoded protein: CASSPGQGVEQYF.

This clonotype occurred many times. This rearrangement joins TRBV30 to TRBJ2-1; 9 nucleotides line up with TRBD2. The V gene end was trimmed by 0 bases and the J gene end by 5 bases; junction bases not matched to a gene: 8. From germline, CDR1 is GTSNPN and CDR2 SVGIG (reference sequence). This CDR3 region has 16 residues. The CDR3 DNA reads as TGTGCCTGGAGTGTGATGGGCGGGAGGGTTAACAATGAGCAGTTCTTC. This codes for CAWSVMGGRVNNEQFF.

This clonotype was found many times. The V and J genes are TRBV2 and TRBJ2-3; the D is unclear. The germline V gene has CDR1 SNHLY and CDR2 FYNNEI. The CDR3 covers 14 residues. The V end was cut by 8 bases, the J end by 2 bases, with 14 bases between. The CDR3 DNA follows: TGTGCCAGCTCCGACAAACTTCTCACAGATACGCAGTATTTT. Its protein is CASSDKLLTDTQYF.

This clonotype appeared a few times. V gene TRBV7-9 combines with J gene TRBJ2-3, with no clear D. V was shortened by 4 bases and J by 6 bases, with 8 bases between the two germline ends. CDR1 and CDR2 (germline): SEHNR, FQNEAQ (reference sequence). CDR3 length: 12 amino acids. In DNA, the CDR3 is TGTGCCAGCAGCTCTACTGTTGATACGCAGTATTTT. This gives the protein CASSSTVDTQYF.

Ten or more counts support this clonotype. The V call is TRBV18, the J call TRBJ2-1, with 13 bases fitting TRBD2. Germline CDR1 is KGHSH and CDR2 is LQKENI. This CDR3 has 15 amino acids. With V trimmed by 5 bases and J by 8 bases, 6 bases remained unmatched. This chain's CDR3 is CASSIGLAGAYEQFF. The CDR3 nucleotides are TGTGCCAGCTCAATCGGACTAGCGGGAGCCTATGAGCAGTTCTTC.

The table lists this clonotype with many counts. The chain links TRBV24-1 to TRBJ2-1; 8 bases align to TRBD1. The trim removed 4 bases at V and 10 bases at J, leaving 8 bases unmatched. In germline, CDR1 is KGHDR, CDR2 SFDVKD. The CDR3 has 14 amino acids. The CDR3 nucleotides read TGTGCCACCAGTGACCCGACAGGGGAAGGGGAGCAGTTCTTC. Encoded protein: CATSDPTGEGEQFF.

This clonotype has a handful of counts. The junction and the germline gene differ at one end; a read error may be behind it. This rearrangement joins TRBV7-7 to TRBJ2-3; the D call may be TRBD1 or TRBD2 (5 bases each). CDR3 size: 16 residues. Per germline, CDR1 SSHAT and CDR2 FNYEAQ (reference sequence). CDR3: CASSPGDPFGTDTQYF. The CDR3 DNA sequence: TGTGCTAGCAGCCCTGGGGACCCATTCGGGACAGATACGCAGTATTTT.

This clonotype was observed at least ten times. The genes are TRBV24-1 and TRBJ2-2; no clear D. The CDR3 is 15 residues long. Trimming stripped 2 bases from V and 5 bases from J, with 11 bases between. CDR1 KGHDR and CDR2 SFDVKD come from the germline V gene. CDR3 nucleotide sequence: TGTGCCACCAGTGATTCCCCAGTTCTGACCGGGGAGCTGTTTTTT. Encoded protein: CATSDSPVLTGELFF.